The 26 T cell receptor beta chains given below trace back to one sample, sequenced in a study of blood T cell repertoires in COVID-19. The data were produced by immunoSEQ multiplex PCR, yet TCRdb's version contains in-frame clones alone and is incomplete. The sample has 210,000 or so clones, around 80% seen once. Sequenced material: peripheral blood. The receptors were gathered from a woman older than 75 with active or convalescent COVID-19.

This chain connects TRBV28 to TRBJ1-3, with D perhaps TRBD1 (6 bases). CDR1 and CDR2 from the germline V gene are MDHEN and SYDVKM. Trimming pared 6 bases from V and 0 bases from J, leaving 18 bases between. The CDR3 runs to 17 residues. The CDR3 DNA reads TGTGCCAGCAGCCCACAAAGGGGGAGGGACTCTGGAAACACCATATATTTT. This encodes CASSPQRGRDSGNTIYF.

The chain employs TRBV10-3 and TRBJ1-3; D unresolved. V was cut by 2 bases and J by 6 bases, with 5 bases left in between. The CDR3 length is 12 residues. Per germline, CDR1 ENHRY and CDR2 SYGVKD. CDR3 bases: TGTGCCATCAGTGAGCCGTCAAACACCATATATTTT. Translation: CAISEPSNTIYF.

This clone has more than one count but fewer than ten. The chain is built from TRBV18 and TRBJ1-2; no definite D call. CDR3 length: 13 amino acids. The V and J ends lost 6 bases and 6 bases respectively, with 14 bases between them. The germline V gene has CDR1 KGHSH and CDR2 LQKENI. In nucleotides, the CDR3 is TGTGCCAGCTCTTGGACGGGGATTGATGGCTACACCTTC. Amino acids: CASSWTGIDGYTF.

The chain joins TRBV6-5 to TRBJ1-2, with D maybe TRBD1 (5 bases). The CDR3 has 14 amino acids. Germline V gene data show CDR1 as MNHEY and CDR2 as SVGAGI. The V and J ends lost 6 bases and 4 bases respectively, with 15 bases between them. The CDR3 DNA reads TGTGCCAGCAGCGGGACTGGACCCCGCTATGGCTACACCTTC. This gives the protein CASSGTGPRYGYTF.

V is TRBV18 and J is TRBJ2-3; no clear D gene. V lost 2 bases and J lost 4, with 10 bases in between. The germline CDR1 and CDR2 sequences are KGHSH and LQKENI. The CDR3 runs 14 residues. The CDR3 DNA is TGTGCCAGCTCACCAGAATCCAGGTCAGATACGCAGTATTTT. It is translated as CASSPESRSDTQYF.

The chain joins TRBV2 to TRBJ2-2, with D possibly TRBD1 on 6 matching bases. The CDR3 is 16 residues long. Germline values: CDR1 SNHLY, CDR2 FYNNEI. Trimming removed 6 bases at V and 1 base at J, with 15 bases between. The CDR3 DNA follows: TGTGCCAGCAGCAACCAGGGGTCCCTGAACACCGGGGAGCTGTTTTTT. Residues: CASSNQGSLNTGELFF.

The table lists this clone with a few counts. The chain uses TRBV19 and TRBJ2-7; D is possibly TRBD2 (7 bases). This CDR3 contains 15 residues. Germline V gene lookup returns CDR1 LNHDA and CDR2 SQIVND (reference sequence). V shed 0 bases and J shed 7 bases, with 16 bases lying between them. CDR3 amino acids: CASSIEAGALWEQYF. The DNA for the CDR3 is TGTGCCAGTAGTATAGAGGCGGGGGCCCTCTGGGAGCAGTACTTC.

This chain uses TRBV28 with TRBJ1-3; D uncertain. Germline CDR1 and CDR2: MDHEN and SYDVKM. Trimming took off 2 bases at V and 0 bases at J, with 17 bases between the two ends. The CDR3 is made up of 18 amino acids. CDR3 sequence (DNA): TGTGCCAGCAGTTTAAGATCGGCAGCGATAAGCTCTGGAAACACCATATATTTT. Protein sequence: CASSLRSAAISSGNTIYF.

This clone was seen a handful of times. The rearrangement uses TRBV7-2 and TRBJ2-7; 10 nucleotides align to TRBD1. Germline CDR1 is SGHTA and CDR2 is FQGNSA. CDR3 length: 16 amino acids. The V gene end was trimmed by 5 bases and the J gene end by 5 bases; junction bases not matched to a gene: 12. CDR3 coding DNA: TGTGCCAGCAGCGCCAGGATAGGGACAGGGGCAAACGAGCAGTACTTC. Amino acid sequence: CASSARIGTGANEQYF.

The chain is built from TRBV28 and TRBJ1-2, with unresolved D. The CDR3 covers 13 residues. The ends were cut back, 2 bases at V and 4 bases at J, with 8 bases in the middle. Germline V gene sequence: CDR1 MDHEN, CDR2 SYDVKM. The CDR3 DNA reads as TGTGCCAGCAGTTTAGGGCCGGCCTATGGCTACACCTTC. Translated: CASSLGPAYGYTF.

This rearrangement joins TRBV4-1 to TRBJ1-2; D unresolved. V gave up 1 base and J gave up 4 bases, with 7 bases separating them. The CDR3 is made up of 13 amino acids. Germline values: CDR1 MGHRA, CDR2 YSYEKL. The CDR3 is CASSQVNSYGYTF. CDR3 bases: TGCGCCAGCAGCCAAGTTAATAGCTATGGCTACACCTTC.

The rearrangement joins TRBV11-2 to TRBJ2-7; 8 positions agree with TRBD2. CDR1 is SGHAT, CDR2 FQNNGV, per germline. The CDR3 consists of 14 residues. The trim removed 5 bases at V and 6 bases at J, leaving 9 bases unmatched. The CDR3: CASSETGTRGEQYF. CDR3 nucleotide sequence: TGTGCCAGCAGCGAAACCGGGACTAGGGGCGAGCAGTACTTC.

V is TRBV28 and J is TRBJ1-4; D is perhaps TRBD1 (6 bases). CDR1 is MDHEN and CDR2 is SYDVKM in the germline V gene. The germline V and J ends were trimmed by 6 bases and 4 bases, with 18 bases remaining between them. CDR3 length equals 16 residues. The CDR3 region has the DNA TGTGCCAGCAGGCCCAAGTGGACAGTTAGTAATGAAAAACTGTTTTTT. Amino acids: CASRPKWTVSNEKLFF. Variable domain in full (rest from reference TRBV28 and TRBJ1-4): DVKVTQSSRYLVKRTGEKVFLECVQDMDHENMFWYRQDPGLGLRLIYFSYDVKMKEKGDIPEGYSVSREKKERFSLILESASTNQTSMYLCASRPKWTVSNEKLFFGSGTQLSVL.

The chain employs TRBV19 and TRBJ1-1; 7 positions agree with TRBD1. This CDR3 spans 13 amino acids. From germline, CDR1 is LNHDA and CDR2 SQIVND (reference sequence). After removal of 4 bases from V and 6 bases from J, the junction contained 5 bases not matched to a gene. The CDR3, as DNA: TGTGCCAGTAGTAGAGACAGGGTGGCTGAAGCTTTCTTT. This codes for CASSRDRVAEAFF. The variable domain in full, completed from reference TRBV19 and TRBJ1-1, reads DGGITQSPKYLFRKEGQNVTLSCEQNLNHDAMYWYRQDPGQGLRLIYYSQIVNDFQKGDIAEGYSVSREKKESFPLTVTSAQKNPTAFYLCASSRDRVAEAFFGQGTRLTVV.

V is TRBV7-9 and J is TRBJ2-1; TRBD2 matches 7 bases. This CDR3 region has 15 residues. The V gene end was trimmed by 7 bases and the J gene end by 5 bases; junction bases not matched to a gene: 11. In germline, CDR1 is SEHNR, CDR2 FQNEAQ (reference sequence). The DNA for the CDR3 is TGTGCCAGCAACGAAAACCTTGGGGGGGACAATGAGCAGTTCTTC. It is translated as CASNENLGGDNEQFF. The full variable domain, completed using reference TRBV7-9 and TRBJ2-1, is DTGVSQNPRHKITKRGQNVTFRCDPISEHNRLYWYRQTLGQGPEFLTYFQNEAQLEKSRLLSDRFSAERPKGSFSTLEIQRTEQGDSAMYLCASNENLGGDNEQFFGPGTRLTVL.

The chain has TRBV6-5 and TRBJ2-3; D possibly corresponds to TRBD1 (5 bases). V was pared by 10 bases and J by 1 base, with 15 bases between. CDR1 and CDR2 from the germline V gene are MNHEY and SVGAGI. This CDR3 region has 14 residues. CDR3 coding DNA: TGTGCCATCAGGGATCGGGTCCGCACAGATACGCAGTATTTT. This translates into CAIRDRVRTDTQYF.

The chain is built from TRBV14 and TRBJ2-1, with a weak D call TRBD1 (5 bases). Trimming removed 4 bases from V and 7 bases from J, with 8 bases in between. The germline V gene has CDR1 SGHDN and CDR2 FVKESK. The CDR3 length is 12 residues. The CDR3 here is CASSPQGNEQFF. As DNA, the CDR3 is TGTGCCAGCAGCCCCCAGGGAAATGAGCAGTTCTTC.

The genes are TRBV10-3 and TRBJ2-5; 14 nucleotides agree with TRBD2. Germline loops: CDR1 ENHRY, CDR2 SYGVKD. CDR3 size: 15 residues. The trim removed 11 bases at V and 5 bases at J, leaving 10 bases unmatched. The CDR3 DNA sequence: TGTGCCGCCAGACCGGGACTAGCGGGGGTGGAGACCCAGTACTTC. It specifies CAARPGLAGVETQYF.

The chain joins TRBV29-1 to TRBJ2-5; 10 bases are shared with TRBD2. This CDR3 spans 15 amino acids. With 4 bases clipped from V and 3 bases from J, the junction kept 8 bases outside the gene matches. Germline V gives CDR1 SQVTM, CDR2 ANQGSEA. In nucleotides, the CDR3 is TGCAGCGTTGCCCCCCGGCTAGCGGGGGAAGAGACCCAGTACTTC. It encodes CSVAPRLAGEETQYF. Based on the CDR3 plus reference TRBV29-1 and TRBJ2-5, the full variable domain is SAVISQKPSRDICQRGTSLTIQCQVDSQVTMMFWYRQQPGQSLTLIATANQGSEATYESGFVIDKFPISRPNLTFSTLTVSNMSPEDSSIYLCSVAPRLAGEETQYFGPGTRLLVL.

V usage is TRBV7-9 and J usage is TRBJ2-7; TRBD1 is a possible D gene (5 bases). Germline-derived CDR1 and CDR2 are SEHNR and FQNEAQ (reference sequence). V was cut by 1 base and J by 2 bases, with 9 bases left in between. This CDR3 comprises 14 residues. The CDR3 nucleotides read TGTGCCAGCAGCTTAGACGCAGGGCCCTACGAGCAGTACTTC. Translated: CASSLDAGPYEQYF. Full variable domain (rest looked up from reference TRBV7-9 and TRBJ2-7): DTGVSQNPRHKITKRGQNVTFRCDPISEHNRLYWYRQTLGQGPEFLTYFQNEAQLEKSRLLSDRFSAERPKGSFSTLEIQRTEQGDSAMYLCASSLDAGPYEQYFGPGTRLTVT.

This clone was seen more than once but under ten times. The chain has TRBV4-1 and TRBJ1-2, with 11 bases aligning to TRBD1. This CDR3 has 16 residues. The trim removed 4 bases at V and 4 bases at J, leaving 8 bases unmatched. The germline V gene has CDR1 MGHRA and CDR2 YSYEKL. This CDR3 is CASSPNSGTGGYGYTF. CDR3 nucleotides: TGCGCCAGCAGCCCCAATTCCGGGACAGGGGGCTATGGCTACACCTTC.

The chain couples TRBV6-1 to TRBJ1-2; tentatively, D is TRBD1 (5 bases). The CDR3 has 13 amino acids. Germline V gene lookup returns CDR1 MNHNS and CDR2 SASEGT. V was trimmed by 2 bases and J by 4 bases, leaving 8 bases between them. The CDR3 bases are TGTGCCAGCAGTGAATTTCAGGGCTATGGCTACACCTTC. It specifies CASSEFQGYGYTF.

This chain links TRBV2 with TRBJ1-1; D possibly corresponds to TRBD1 (6 bases). V lost 6 bases, J lost 3 bases, and 17 bases lay in between. From germline, CDR1 is SNHLY and CDR2 FYNNEI. The CDR3 has 15 amino acids. CDR3 nucleotide sequence: TGTGCCAGCAGAAGTAGACTCGAGGGGGACACTGAAGCTTTCTTT. This codes for CASRSRLEGDTEAFF.

The chain uses TRBV6-5 and TRBJ2-1, with 7 bases that match TRBD1. This CDR3 is 15 amino acids long. The ends lost 7 bases at V and 4 bases at J; junction bases unmatched: 10. Germline values: CDR1 MNHEY, CDR2 SVGAGI. In DNA, the CDR3 is TGTGCCAGCAAAAAAACAGGGGACCCATACAATGAGCAGTTCTTC. Protein product: CASKKTGDPYNEQFF.

The chain recombines TRBV12-3 or TRBV12-4 with TRBJ2-7; perhaps TRBD1 as D (5 bases). The V end lost 1 base, the J end lost 7 bases, and 8 bases lay between the germline ends. This CDR3 spans 12 amino acids. CDR3 nucleotide sequence: TGTGCCAGCAGTTTAGAGGGGTGGGAGCAGTACTTC. Translated: CASSLEGWEQYF.

This chain joins TRBV4-2 and TRBJ1-5, with 7 bases that match TRBD1. The germline V gene encodes CDR1 LGHNA and CDR2 YNFKEQ. This CDR3 spans 15 amino acids. The trim removed 4 bases at V and 2 bases at J, leaving 5 bases unmatched. CDR3 sequence reads: CASSPQGSGNQPQHF. The CDR3, as DNA: TGTGCCAGCAGCCCACAGGGGTCGGGCAATCAGCCCCAGCATTTT.